Described below is a single T cell receptor (beta chain) sequence and its context. Its antigen is undetermined. In blood CD8+ and CD4+ T cells, TCR beta underwent sequencing. CD8+ and CD4+ T cells were negatively isolated; TEMRA cells were FACS-enriched. Random-hexamer reverse transcription was applied to roughly 0.5 to 1 ug RNA. A multiplex approach, immunoSEQ multiplex PCR, amplified TCR beta CDR3 across 54 Vbeta and 13 Jbeta. TCRdb independently ran MiXCR on the immunoSEQ multiplex PCR reads; one entry per CDR3 protein. The sample includes 400,000 to 550,000 distinct CDR3 sequences, 85% to 90% of them seen just once. Germline CDR1 and CDR2: SQVTM and ANQGSEA. V lost 6 bases and J lost 5; bases outside the gene matches: 7. There are 12 residues in the CDR3. This specimen comes from a study of CD8 T cells in Susac syndrome. General study points: It was acknowledged by the study that relatively few individuals were included in its TCR sequencing and HLA analysis.

Input material: CD8+ T cells from PBMCs. The chain carries TRBV29-1 and TRBJ2-7, with 7 bases aligning to TRBD1. This TCR was sampled from a human donor with multiple sclerosis. CDR3 sequence reads: CSVATGIDEQYF. CDR3 in DNA: TGCAGCGTGGCGACAGGGATCGACGAGCAGTACTTC.